This entry is about one T cell receptor beta chain. Its antigen is undetermined. This entry is derived from a study of cytomegalovirus exposure and HLA in healthy donors. General study results and limits: The study designated 160 or so TCR beta chains cytomegalovirus-associated. Within a later analysis, the majority of CMV-associated TCR beta chains appeared HLA-restricted.

13 Jbeta primers and 60 Vbeta primers were used for the PCR. Only in-frame clones appear in the TCRdb table, and some are missing; sequencing was by immunoSEQ multiplex PCR. Of around 190,000 clones listed, 65% to 90% are singletons. Healthy bone marrow donors made up the donor group. When sampled, the donors appeared nominally healthy, though they likely had unrecorded immune exposures. The material sequenced was PBMCs. The source is a woman under 40 in good health and CMV-seronegative.

The CDR3 nucleotides read TGCGCCAGCAGCATAGACAGAAACACCGGGGAGCTGTTTTTT. The encoded protein is CASSIDRNTGELFF. J is TRBJ2-2 and V is TRBV10-2, with D perhaps TRBD1 (5 bases). The CDR3 length is 14 residues. The V gene's germline CDR1 is WSHSY and CDR2 SAAADI. Trimming removed 6 bases from V and 2 bases from J, with 10 bases in between.